The clone carrying this T cell receptor beta chain was seen many times. Its antigen is unidentified. The source of the sample is a study of T cells in Graves' hyperthyroidism and ophthalmopathy. Whole-study results and caveats: Progression to ophthalmopathy was predicted a median of approximately seven months early.

The CDR3 regions of TCR beta were amplified from RNA transcripts. A set of HTBI primers served as the primers for a first-round RT-PCR of the TCR CDR3. TCRdb ran MiXCR on the multiplex PCR reads and lists one entry per CDR3 protein. Altogether about 400,000 distinct CDR3 sequences are present, approximately 15% being singletons, with the ten largest covering less than 35%. This sample holds PBMCs from 8 to 10 ml fresh peripheral blood. V was clipped by 6 bases and J by 1 base; unmatched bases: 7. The CDR3 extends over 16 amino acids. Germline V gives CDR1 MNHEY, CDR2 SVGEGT. This rearrangement joins TRBV6-2 or TRBV6-3 to TRBJ2-3; the match to TRBD2 covers 10 bases. The specimen sequenced was blood. This sequence was found in a woman aged 30 to 39 with Graves' hyperthyroidism. CDR3 region: CASSDPGTSGTDTQYF. CDR3 bases: TGTGCCAGCAGCGACCCCGGGACTAGCGGCACAGATACGCAGTATTTT.